A single sample gave rise to the 15 T cell receptor beta chains below, sequenced in a study of T cell repertoires in cytomegalovirus infection. TCRdb re-analysed the reads in MiXCR, keeping a single row per CDR3 protein. The top ten clones hold more than 2.5% of a sample with 290,000 or so distinct CDR3 sequences, about 9.1% of them seen once. Sequencing was done on a sample of PBMCs. The receptors were gathered from a human donor in good health (CMV status not recorded). Some clones in this sample may be carry-over from other donors' samples.

This clonotype was observed many times. This chain connects TRBV28 to TRBJ1-1; D gene uncertain. Germline CDR1 reads MDHEN; CDR2 reads SYDVKM. This CDR3 has 12 amino acids. V was shortened by 3 bases and J by 5 bases, with 7 bases between the two germline ends. CDR3 loop: CASSFTGTEAFF. The CDR3 DNA sequence: TGTGCCAGCAGTTTCACGGGGACTGAAGCTTTCTTT.

The rearrangement uses TRBV3-1 and TRBJ2-3; TRBD1 matches 9 bases. The CDR3 has 17 residues. Germline trimming cut 1 base from V and 0 bases from J; bases unmatched to any gene: 5. Germline V CDR1 and CDR2: LGHDT, YNNKEL (reference sequence). CDR3: CASSQGDRARSTDTQYF. The CDR3, as DNA: TGTGCCAGCAGCCAAGGGGACAGGGCGAGAAGCACAGATACGCAGTATTTT.

The sample holds a few counts of this clonotype. The CDR3 DNA follows: TGTGCCAGCAGTTTTCGGACAGGGAGAAGACGCACCGGGGAGCTGTTTTTT. Translated, it gives CASSFRTGRRRTGELFF. The rearrangement uses TRBV28 and TRBJ2-2; TRBD1 matches 8 bases. V trimming: 3 bases; J trimming: 4 bases; junction bases outside the gene matches: 10. The CDR3 is 17 residues long. In germline, CDR1 is MDHEN, CDR2 SYDVKM.

The table lists this clonotype with many counts. The chain uses TRBV6-2 or TRBV6-3 and TRBJ2-1; 9 bases align to TRBD1. The ends lost 6 bases at V and 2 bases at J; junction bases unmatched: 8. This CDR3 has 16 residues. Germline CDR1 MNHEY, CDR2 SVGEGT. The CDR3 spells CASRPRQGGAYNEQFF. The CDR3 bases are TGTGCCAGCAGACCAAGACAGGGGGGCGCCTACAATGAGCAGTTCTTC.

In its sample, this clonotype was seen a few times. The rearrangement links TRBV7-6 to TRBJ2-7, with 9 bases matching TRBD2. Trimming took 5 bases from V and 5 from J; bases not matched to a gene: 10. The CDR3 has 15 amino acids. CDR1 and CDR2 (germline): SGHVS, FNYEAQ. The chain's CDR3 is CASSQEAGGYDEQYF. For the CDR3, the DNA is TGTGCCAGCAGCCAGGAGGCGGGGGGGTACGACGAGCAGTACTTC.

A few counts support this clonotype. CDR3 region: CASSTRKGTGNTIYF. The CDR3 DNA sequence: TGTGCCAGCAGTACCAGGAAAGGTACTGGAAACACCATATATTTT. V gene TRBV6-6 combines with J gene TRBJ1-3; D ambiguous. Germline CDR1 MNHNY, CDR2 SVGAGI (reference sequence). The CDR3 has 15 residues. Trimming cost V 5 bases and J 2 bases, with 13 bases left between them.

This clonotype was seen many times. The rearrangement uses TRBV12-3 or TRBV12-4 and TRBJ2-7; TRBD2 is a possible D gene (6 bases). The ends were cut back, 4 bases at V and 0 bases at J, with 10 bases in the middle. The CDR3 runs to 14 residues. DNA for the CDR3: TGTGCCAGCAGTTCCGGGGGATCCTCCTACGAGCAGTACTTC. Translation gives CASSSGGSSYEQYF.

This clonotype was detected ten times or more. The genes are TRBV20-1 and TRBJ2-1; TRBD1 is a possible D gene (6 bases). Germline V lookup: CDR1 DFQATT, CDR2 SNEGSKA (reference sequence). The CDR3 has 17 residues. Trimming removed 0 bases at V and 3 bases at J, with 18 bases between. CDR3 residues: CSARDQWTAGIYNEQFF. CDR3 nucleotides: TGCAGTGCTAGAGATCAGTGGACAGCCGGAATCTACAATGAGCAGTTCTTC.

This clonotype was counted at least ten times. The chain joins TRBV7-2 to TRBJ1-2, with D perhaps TRBD1 (6 bases). The CDR3 loop spans 16 amino acids. V lost 4 bases and J 4 bases, leaving 19 bases between the germline ends. Germline V gives CDR1 SGHTA, CDR2 FQGNSA. The CDR3 reads CASSSQRGGEVYGYTF. Here the CDR3 DNA reads TGTGCCAGCAGCTCCCAGAGGGGGGGAGAGGTCTATGGCTACACCTTC.

At least ten counts were recorded for this clonotype. J is TRBJ1-2 and V is TRBV18, with D unclear. CDR1 and CDR2 (germline): KGHSH, LQKENI. V was pared by 3 bases and J by 5 bases, with 16 bases between. This CDR3 spans 15 amino acids. CDR3 sequence: CASSPDSKVFYGYTF. In DNA form, the CDR3 reads TGTGCCAGCTCACCCGATTCGAAGGTTTTTTATGGCTACACCTTC.

This clonotype showed up many times. The chain links TRBV5-6 to TRBJ1-4; D gene uncertain. This CDR3 comprises 15 residues. V was shortened by 3 bases and J by 0 bases, with 9 bases between the two germline ends. Germline CDR1 reads SGHDT; CDR2 reads YYEEEE. This CDR3 is CASSWGPATNEKLFF. The DNA of the CDR3 is TGTGCCAGCAGCTGGGGTCCTGCAACTAATGAAAAACTGTTTTTT.

Many counts were recorded for this clonotype. V is TRBV7-2 and J is TRBJ1-1; possibly TRBD1 for D (5 bases). CDR1 and CDR2 from the germline V gene are SGHTA and FQGNSA. This CDR3 comprises 15 residues. The V end lost 2 bases, the J end lost 0 bases, and 10 bases lay between the germline ends. DNA for the CDR3: TGTGCCAGCAGCTTAAGGGGAGTCTTGAACACTGAAGCTTTCTTT. This sequence encodes CASSLRGVLNTEAFF.

This clonotype has a count of ten or more. V is TRBV10-3 and J is TRBJ2-7; weak D call: TRBD2 (5 bases). The germline V and J ends were trimmed by 7 bases and 6 bases, with 13 bases remaining between them. The germline V gene has CDR1 ENHRY and CDR2 SYGVKD. CDR3 length equals 12 residues. CDR3 amino acids: CAITSGYGEQYF. In nucleotides, the CDR3 is TGTGCCATCACCTCGGGGTATGGCGAGCAGTACTTC.

The sample holds many counts of this clonotype. The chain is built from TRBV20-1 and TRBJ2-5; D may match TRBD1 or TRBD2 (5 bases each). Between the trimmed V and J ends, which lost 7 bases and 1 base, there was a span of 16 bases. CDR1 and CDR2 from the germline V gene are DFQATT and SNEGSKA (reference sequence). There are 14 residues in the CDR3. The CDR3 DNA reads TGCAGTGGGACGGGGTCAGGGCCCCAAGAGACCCAGTACTTC. Protein: CSGTGSGPQETQYF.

The CDR3 DNA reads TGCGCCAGCAGCTTGGTCGGGACAGGAGGGGCAGGGGAGACCCAGTACTTC. Its protein is CASSLVGTGGAGETQYF. The V and J genes are TRBV5-1 and TRBJ2-5; TRBD1 matches 8 bases. Germline CDR1 SGHRS, CDR2 YFSETQ. This CDR3 is 17 amino acids long. V shed 0 bases, J shed 5 bases, and the junction held 12 bases outside the gene matches.